Here is one TCR beta chain with its context. Its antigen is undetermined. This entry comes from a study of T cell responses to AZD1222 COVID-19 vaccine. Germline V gives CDR1 MRHNA, CDR2 SNTAGT. The CDR3 spans 14 residues. J lost 8 bases, V lost 6 bases, and 10 bases had no gene match. Whole-study results and caveats: Increases in Spike-specific TCR breadth and depth were seen after two AZD1222 doses.

Only in-frame clones appear in the TCRdb table, and some are missing; sequencing was by immunoSEQ multiplex PCR. The sample yields about 130,000 clones, 88% seen once. The sample consisted of peripheral blood, taken on day 0 of MenACWY control vaccination. The J gene is TRBJ1-2, the V gene TRBV6-4; TRBD1 aligns across 9 bases. The receptor's source is an adult in good health. CDR3 loop: CASRPTGQGGGYTF. CDR3 DNA sequence: TGTGCCAGCAGACCTACGGGACAGGGAGGCGGCTACACCTTC.